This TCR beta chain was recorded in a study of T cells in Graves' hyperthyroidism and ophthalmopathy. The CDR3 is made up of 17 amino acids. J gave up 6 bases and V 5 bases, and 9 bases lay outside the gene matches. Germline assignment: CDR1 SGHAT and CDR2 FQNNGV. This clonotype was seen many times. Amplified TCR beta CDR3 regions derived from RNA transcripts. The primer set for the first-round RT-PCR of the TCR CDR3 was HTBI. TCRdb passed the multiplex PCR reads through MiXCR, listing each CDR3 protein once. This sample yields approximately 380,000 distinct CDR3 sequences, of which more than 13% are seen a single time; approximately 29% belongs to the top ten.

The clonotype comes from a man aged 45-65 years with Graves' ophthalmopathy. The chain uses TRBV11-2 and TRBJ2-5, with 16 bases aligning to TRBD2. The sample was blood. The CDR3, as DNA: TGTGCCAGCAGCACGGGACTAGCGGGAGGGTTCTTGAAGACCCAGTACTTC. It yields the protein CASSTGLAGGFLKTQYF.